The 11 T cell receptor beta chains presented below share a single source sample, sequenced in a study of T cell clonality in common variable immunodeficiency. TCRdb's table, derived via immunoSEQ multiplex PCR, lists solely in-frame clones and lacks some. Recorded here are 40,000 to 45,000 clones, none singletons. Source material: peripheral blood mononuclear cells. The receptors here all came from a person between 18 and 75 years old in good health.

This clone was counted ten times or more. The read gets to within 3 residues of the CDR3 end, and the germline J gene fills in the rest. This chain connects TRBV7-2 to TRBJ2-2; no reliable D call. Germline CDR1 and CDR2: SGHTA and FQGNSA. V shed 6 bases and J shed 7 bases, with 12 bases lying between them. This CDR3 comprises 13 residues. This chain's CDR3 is CASSPRYGGELFF. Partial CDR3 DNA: TGTGCCAGCAGTCCTCGGTATGGCGGGGAG.

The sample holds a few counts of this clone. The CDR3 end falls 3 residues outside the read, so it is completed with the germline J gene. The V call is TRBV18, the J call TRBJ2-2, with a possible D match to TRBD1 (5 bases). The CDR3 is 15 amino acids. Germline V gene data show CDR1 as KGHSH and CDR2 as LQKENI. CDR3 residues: CASSPRQTTNEKLFF. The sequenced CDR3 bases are TGTGCCAGCTCACCTCGACAGACAACTAATGAAAAG.

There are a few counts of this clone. CDR3 bases read: TGTGCCAGCAGCTTAGCCCCAACCTACGAG. This translates into CASSLAPTYE. The whole CDR3 protein reads CASSLAPTYEQYF. The chain joins TRBV11-3 to TRBJ2-7; no reliable D call. The read gets to within 3 residues of the CDR3 end, and the germline J gene fills in the rest. The germline V and J ends were trimmed by 1 base and 2 bases, with 6 bases remaining between them. The CDR3 loop spans 13 amino acids. In germline, CDR1 is SGHNT, CDR2 YENEEA.

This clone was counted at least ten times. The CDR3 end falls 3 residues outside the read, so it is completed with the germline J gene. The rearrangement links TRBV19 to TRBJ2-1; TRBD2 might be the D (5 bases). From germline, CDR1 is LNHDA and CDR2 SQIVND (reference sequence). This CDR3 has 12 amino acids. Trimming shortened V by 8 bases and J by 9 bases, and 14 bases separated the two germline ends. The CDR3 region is CASGDWAGEQFF. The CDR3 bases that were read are TGTGCCAGTGGCGACTGGGCGGGTGAG.

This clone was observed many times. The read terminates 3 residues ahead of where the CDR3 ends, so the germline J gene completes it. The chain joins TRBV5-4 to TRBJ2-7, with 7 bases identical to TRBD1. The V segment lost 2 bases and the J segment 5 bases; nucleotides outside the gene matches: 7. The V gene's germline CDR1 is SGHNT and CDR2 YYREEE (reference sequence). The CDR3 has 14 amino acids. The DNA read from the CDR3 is TGTGCCAGCAGCTTCCGTAGGGGGCAGGACGAG. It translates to CASSFRRGQDE. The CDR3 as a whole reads CASSFRRGQDEQYF.

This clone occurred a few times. The DNA read from the CDR3 is TGTGCCAGCAGTGAAGCCTCGGTAGGTGCGGGCAATCAGCCG. Its protein product is CASSEASVGAGNQP. The whole CDR3 protein reads CASSEASVGAGNQPQYF. The V call is TRBV2, the J call TRBJ2-3; D possibly corresponds to TRBD2 (5 bases). The CDR3 end falls 3 residues outside the read, so it is completed with the germline J gene. CDR3 length equals 17 residues. The V gene's germline CDR1 is SNHLY and CDR2 FYNNEI.

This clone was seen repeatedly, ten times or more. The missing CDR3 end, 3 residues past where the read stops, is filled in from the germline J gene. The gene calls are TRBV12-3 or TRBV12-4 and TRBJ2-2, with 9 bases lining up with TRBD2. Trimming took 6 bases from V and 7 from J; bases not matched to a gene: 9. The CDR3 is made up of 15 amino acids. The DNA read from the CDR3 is TGTGCCAGCAGCGCTATAGCGGGAGTCGGCGGGGAG. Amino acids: CASSAIAGVGGE. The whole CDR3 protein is CASSAIAGVGGELFF.

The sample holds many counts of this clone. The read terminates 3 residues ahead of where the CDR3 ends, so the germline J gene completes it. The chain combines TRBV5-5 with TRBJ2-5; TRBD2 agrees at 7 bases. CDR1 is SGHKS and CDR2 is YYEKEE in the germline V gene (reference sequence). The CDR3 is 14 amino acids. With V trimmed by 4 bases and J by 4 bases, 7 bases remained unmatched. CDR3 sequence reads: CASSIRLALETQYF. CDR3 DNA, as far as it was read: TGTGCCAGCAGCATTAGACTAGCTCTAGAGACC.

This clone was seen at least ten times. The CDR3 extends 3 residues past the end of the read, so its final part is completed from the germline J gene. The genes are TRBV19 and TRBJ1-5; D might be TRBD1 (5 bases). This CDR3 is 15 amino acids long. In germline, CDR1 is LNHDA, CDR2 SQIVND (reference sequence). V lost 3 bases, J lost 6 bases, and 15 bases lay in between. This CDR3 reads CASSIPQGWVQPQHF. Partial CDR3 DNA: TGTGCCAGTAGTATCCCGCAGGGTTGGGTTCAGCCC.

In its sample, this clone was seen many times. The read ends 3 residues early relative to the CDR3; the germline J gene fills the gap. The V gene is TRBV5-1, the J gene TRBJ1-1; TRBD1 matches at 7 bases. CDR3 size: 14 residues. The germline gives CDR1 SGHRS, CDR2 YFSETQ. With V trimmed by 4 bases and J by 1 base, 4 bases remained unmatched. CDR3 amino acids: CASSVTGENTEAFF. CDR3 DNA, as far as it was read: TGCGCCAGCAGCGTAACAGGGGAGAACACTGAA.

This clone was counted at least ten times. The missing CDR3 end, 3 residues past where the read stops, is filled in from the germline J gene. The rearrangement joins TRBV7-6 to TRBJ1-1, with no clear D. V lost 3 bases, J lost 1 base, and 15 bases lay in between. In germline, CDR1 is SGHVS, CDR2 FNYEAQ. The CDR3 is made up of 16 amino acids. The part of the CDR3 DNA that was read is TGTGCCAGCAGCTTCGACTCGGGTGGTACGAACACTGAA. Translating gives CASSFDSGGTNTE. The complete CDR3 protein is CASSFDSGGTNTEAFF.